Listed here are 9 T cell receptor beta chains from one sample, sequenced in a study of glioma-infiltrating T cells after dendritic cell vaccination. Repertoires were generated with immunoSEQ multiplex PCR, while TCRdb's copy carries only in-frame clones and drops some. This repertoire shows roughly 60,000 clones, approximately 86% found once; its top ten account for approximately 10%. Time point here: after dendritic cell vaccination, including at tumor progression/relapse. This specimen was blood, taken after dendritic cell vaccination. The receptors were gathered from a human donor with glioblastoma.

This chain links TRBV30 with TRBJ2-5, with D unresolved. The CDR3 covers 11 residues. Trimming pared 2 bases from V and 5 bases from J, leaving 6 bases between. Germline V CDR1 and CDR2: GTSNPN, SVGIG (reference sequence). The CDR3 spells CAWSPSETQYF. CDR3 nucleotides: TGTGCCTGGAGTCCCTCGGAGACCCAGTACTTC.

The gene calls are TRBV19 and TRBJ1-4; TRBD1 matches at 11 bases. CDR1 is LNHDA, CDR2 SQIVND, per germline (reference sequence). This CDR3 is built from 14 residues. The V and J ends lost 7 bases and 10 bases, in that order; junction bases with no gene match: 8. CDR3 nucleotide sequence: TGTGCCAGTACCGTGGACAGGGGGCTTCGAAAACTGTTTTTT. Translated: CASTVDRGLRKLFF.

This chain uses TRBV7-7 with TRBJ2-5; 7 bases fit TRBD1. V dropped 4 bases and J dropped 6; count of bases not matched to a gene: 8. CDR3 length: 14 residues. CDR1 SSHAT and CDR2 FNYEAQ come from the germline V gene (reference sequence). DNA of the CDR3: TGTGCCAGCAGCTCCTCTGGGACAGCCCAGACCCAGTACTTC. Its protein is CASSSSGTAQTQYF. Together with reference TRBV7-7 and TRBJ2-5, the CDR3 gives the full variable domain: GAGVSQSPRYKVTKRGQDVTLRCDPISSHATLYWYQQALGQGPEFLTYFNYEAQPDKSGLPSDRFSAERPEGSISTLTIQRTEQRDSAMYRCASSSSGTAQTQYFGPGTRLLVL.

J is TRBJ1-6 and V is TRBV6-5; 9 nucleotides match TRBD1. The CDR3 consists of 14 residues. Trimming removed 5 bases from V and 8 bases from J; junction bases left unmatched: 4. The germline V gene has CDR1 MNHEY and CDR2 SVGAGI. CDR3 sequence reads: CASSGTGPDSPLHF. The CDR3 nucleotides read TGTGCCAGCAGTGGGACAGGGCCGGATTCACCCCTCCACTTT.

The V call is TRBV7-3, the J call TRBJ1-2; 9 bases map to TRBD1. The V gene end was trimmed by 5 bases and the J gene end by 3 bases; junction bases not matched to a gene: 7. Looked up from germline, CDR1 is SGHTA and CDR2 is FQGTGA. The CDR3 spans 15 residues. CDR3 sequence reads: CASSPGTGRDYGYTF. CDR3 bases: TGTGCCAGCAGCCCTGGGACAGGGAGGGACTATGGCTACACCTTC.

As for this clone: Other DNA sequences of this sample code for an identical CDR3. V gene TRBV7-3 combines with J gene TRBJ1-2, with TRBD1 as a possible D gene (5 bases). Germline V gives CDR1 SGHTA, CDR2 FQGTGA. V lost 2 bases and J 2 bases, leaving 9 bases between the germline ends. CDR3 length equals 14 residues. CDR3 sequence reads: CASSLGQGNYGYTF. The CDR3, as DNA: TGTGCCAGCAGCTTAGGACAAGGGAACTATGGCTACACCTTC.

The CDR3 region is CASSIMAGKNTEAFF. The CDR3 coding sequence is TGTGCCAGTAGTATTATGGCAGGGAAGAACACTGAAGCTTTCTTT. The chain joins TRBV19 to TRBJ1-1, with TRBD1 as a possible D gene (5 bases). CDR1 and CDR2 from the germline V gene are LNHDA and SQIVND (reference sequence). The germline V and J ends were trimmed by 3 bases and 1 base, with 12 bases remaining between them. The CDR3 runs 15 residues.

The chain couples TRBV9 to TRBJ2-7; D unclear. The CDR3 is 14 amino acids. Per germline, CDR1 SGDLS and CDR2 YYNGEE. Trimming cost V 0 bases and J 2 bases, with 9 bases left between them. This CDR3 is CASSVGSEPYEQYF. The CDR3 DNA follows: TGTGCCAGCAGCGTAGGAAGTGAGCCCTACGAGCAGTACTTC.

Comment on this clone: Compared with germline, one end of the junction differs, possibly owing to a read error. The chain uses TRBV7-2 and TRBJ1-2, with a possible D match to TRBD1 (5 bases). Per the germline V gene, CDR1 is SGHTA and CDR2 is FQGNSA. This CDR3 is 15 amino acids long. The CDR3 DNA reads TGTGCCAGCAGCTTTAGTGCAGGGCCTAATTATGGCTACACCTTC. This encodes CASSFSAGPNYGYTF.